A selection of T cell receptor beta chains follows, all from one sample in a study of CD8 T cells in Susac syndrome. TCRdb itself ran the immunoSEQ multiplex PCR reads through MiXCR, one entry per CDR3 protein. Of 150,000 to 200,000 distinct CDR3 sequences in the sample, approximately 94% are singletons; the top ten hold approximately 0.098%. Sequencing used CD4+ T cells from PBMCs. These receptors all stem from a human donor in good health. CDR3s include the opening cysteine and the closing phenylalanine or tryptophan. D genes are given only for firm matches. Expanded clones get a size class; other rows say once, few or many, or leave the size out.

CDR3 DNA: TGCAGCGTTGAAGAAAGGACAGGGGGCAGCCATGGCTACACCTTC; CDR3 protein: CSVEERTGGSHGYTF; J gene: TRBJ1-2; V gene: TRBV29-1; clone size: NA; D gene: TRBD1
CDR3 DNA: TGTGCCAGCAGCATGGGGGACAGGGTACGAGAGACCCAGTACTTC; CDR3 protein: CASSMGDRVRETQYF; J gene: TRBJ2-5; V gene: TRBV7-2; clone size: NA; D gene: TRBD1
CDR3 DNA: TGTGCCAGCAGCCCGGGGTGGTTGCTCTACGAGCAGTACTTC; CDR3 protein: CASSPGWLLYEQYF; J gene: TRBJ2-7; V gene: TRBV11-2; clone size: NA; D gene: NA
CDR3 DNA: TGCAGCGTTGATCTACAGGGGTATAATGGCTACACCTTC; CDR3 protein: CSVDLQGYNGYTF; J gene: TRBJ1-2; V gene: TRBV29-1; clone size: once; D gene: TRBD1
CDR3 DNA: TGCAGCGACCGGGACAACACAGATACGCAGTATTTT; CDR3 protein: CSDRDNTDTQYF; J gene: TRBJ2-3; V gene: TRBV29-1; clone size: NA; D gene: NA
CDR3 DNA: TGCAGCGTCGCCCATAGTTCTGAGGAGACCCAGTACTTC; CDR3 protein: CSVAHSSEETQYF; J gene: TRBJ2-5; V gene: TRBV29-1; clone size: NA; D gene: NA
CDR3 DNA: TGCAGCGTAGGACAGGGTGGCACCTACGAGCAGTACTTC; CDR3 protein: CSVGQGGTYEQYF; J gene: TRBJ2-7; V gene: TRBV29-1; clone size: NA; D gene: TRBD1
CDR3 DNA: TGCAGTGCTAGAAATCTGGAGCAGCGGTTCTCGACCCTCTACAATGAGCAGTTCTTC; CDR3 protein: CSARNLEQRFSTLYNEQFF; J gene: TRBJ2-1; V gene: TRBV20-1; clone size: NA; D gene: NA
CDR3 DNA: TGCGCCAGCAGCCAAGCGACTAGCGGGAGGGCCCAGACCCAGTACTTC; CDR3 protein: CASSQATSGRAQTQYF; J gene: TRBJ2-5; V gene: TRBV4-3; clone size: NA; D gene: TRBD2
CDR3 DNA: TGCAGTGCTAGAGGGGCAGGGTCAGAGCAGCCCCAGCATTTT; CDR3 protein: CSARGAGSEQPQHF; J gene: TRBJ1-5; V gene: TRBV20-1; clone size: NA; D gene: NA
CDR3 DNA: TGTGCCAGCTCAACTGGGACGGACGGCCAGCCCCAGCATTTT; CDR3 protein: CASSTGTDGQPQHF; J gene: TRBJ1-5; V gene: TRBV18; clone size: NA; D gene: NA
CDR3 DNA: TGTGCCAGCAGTTTGGTAGTACTAGCGGGAAGAGAGACCCAGTACTTC; CDR3 protein: CASSLVVLAGRETQYF; J gene: TRBJ2-5; V gene: TRBV12-3/TRBV12-4; clone size: NA; D gene: TRBD2
CDR3 DNA: TGCAGTGCTAGGTGGAACGTCGAGCAGTACTTC; CDR3 protein: CSARWNVEQYF; J gene: TRBJ2-7; V gene: TRBV20-1; clone size: NA; D gene: NA
CDR3 DNA: TGCGCCAGCAGCCCTGAAGGGGTTCACGAGCAGTACTTC; CDR3 protein: CASSPEGVHEQYF; J gene: TRBJ2-7; V gene: TRBV5-1; clone size: NA; D gene: NA
CDR3 DNA: TGTGCCAGCAGCCAACAGCCGGGTCGAGGAACGCAGTTCTTC; CDR3 protein: CASSQQPGRGTQFF; J gene: TRBJ2-1; V gene: TRBV3-1; clone size: NA; D gene: NA
CDR3 DNA: TGTGCCAGCAGGGTTAGCGGGAGAAACTCTGAGCAGTTCTTC; CDR3 protein: CASRVSGRNSEQFF; J gene: TRBJ2-1; V gene: TRBV6-6; clone size: NA; D gene: TRBD2
CDR3 DNA: TGTGCCTGGACCCTCCCCCCCGGGGAGCTGTTTTTT; CDR3 protein: CAWTLPPGELFF; J gene: TRBJ2-2; V gene: TRBV30; clone size: NA; D gene: NA
CDR3 DNA: TGCAGTGCCAGGGACATCGGGGTTGGCACGCAGTATTTT; CDR3 protein: CSARDIGVGTQYF; J gene: TRBJ2-3; V gene: TRBV20-1; clone size: NA; D gene: NA
CDR3 DNA: TGCAGTGCTGGAGTGGACGGTACTGAAGCTTTCTTT; CDR3 protein: CSAGVDGTEAFF; J gene: TRBJ1-1; V gene: TRBV20-1; clone size: NA; D gene: NA
CDR3 DNA: TGTGCCTGTTTGGACGGAAACACTGAAGCTTTCTTT; CDR3 protein: CACLDGNTEAFF; J gene: TRBJ1-1; V gene: TRBV30; clone size: NA; D gene: NA
CDR3 DNA: TGCGCCAGCAGCCAAGGACTAGCCCTAGAGCAGTTCTTC; CDR3 protein: CASSQGLALEQFF; J gene: TRBJ2-1; V gene: TRBV4-3; clone size: NA; D gene: TRBD2
CDR3 DNA: TGTGCCAGCAGTTCCCCCCTGAACACTGAAGCTTTCTTT; CDR3 protein: CASSSPLNTEAFF; J gene: TRBJ1-1; V gene: TRBV28; clone size: NA; D gene: NA
CDR3 DNA: TGTGCCAGCAGCCTCGACAGGGGAGCTGAAGCTTTCTTT; CDR3 protein: CASSLDRGAEAFF; J gene: TRBJ1-1; V gene: TRBV28; clone size: NA; D gene: TRBD1
CDR3 DNA: TGTGCCAGCAGCCTCCTACCCGGGACATCGTACCAAGAGACCCAGTACTTC; CDR3 protein: CASSLLPGTSYQETQYF; J gene: TRBJ2-5; V gene: TRBV3-1; clone size: NA; D gene: NA
CDR3 DNA: TGTGCCACCAGCAGAGATAGGGATACGCAGTATTTT; CDR3 protein: CATSRDRDTQYF; J gene: TRBJ2-3; V gene: TRBV15; clone size: NA; D gene: NA
CDR3 DNA: TGCGCCAGCAGCTTCTCGAGGCGGAACACAGATACGCAGTATTTT; CDR3 protein: CASSFSRRNTDTQYF; J gene: TRBJ2-3; V gene: TRBV5-1; clone size: NA; D gene: NA
CDR3 DNA: TGTGCCAGCAGTTCCGGGTCCTATAATCAGCCCCAGCATTTT; CDR3 protein: CASSSGSYNQPQHF; J gene: TRBJ1-5; V gene: TRBV27; clone size: NA; D gene: NA
CDR3 DNA: TGTGCCAGCAGCTTGCGGCTAGACTACGAGCAGTACTTC; CDR3 protein: CASSLRLDYEQYF; J gene: TRBJ2-7; V gene: TRBV5-4; clone size: NA; D gene: NA
CDR3 DNA: TGCGCCAGCAGCCGCCTTATAGCGGGGGCCTACAATGAGCAGTTCTTC; CDR3 protein: CASSRLIAGAYNEQFF; J gene: TRBJ2-1; V gene: TRBV4-3; clone size: NA; D gene: TRBD2
CDR3 DNA: TGTGCCAGTAGTCCCCCTGGAGGCCCTGAAGCTTTCTTT; CDR3 protein: CASSPPGGPEAFF; J gene: TRBJ1-1; V gene: TRBV19; clone size: once; D gene: NA
CDR3 DNA: TGTGCCACCGCTATACTAGCGGGGGGGGAGACCCAGTACTTC; CDR3 protein: CATAILAGGETQYF; J gene: TRBJ2-5; V gene: TRBV10-3; clone size: NA; D gene: TRBD2
CDR3 DNA: TGTGCCAGCAGTTTCTCAGGGAACTATGGCTACACCTTC; CDR3 protein: CASSFSGNYGYTF; J gene: TRBJ1-2; V gene: TRBV27; clone size: once; D gene: NA
CDR3 DNA: TGTGCCACCAGCAGAGATCTAGCGGGAGTCACCGGGGAGCTGTTTTTT; CDR3 protein: CATSRDLAGVTGELFF; J gene: TRBJ2-2; V gene: TRBV15; clone size: NA; D gene: TRBD2
CDR3 DNA: TGCAGTGCTCACCTTAGCATGTATACGCAGTATTTT; CDR3 protein: CSAHLSMYTQYF; J gene: TRBJ2-3; V gene: TRBV20-1; clone size: NA; D gene: NA
CDR3 DNA: TGTGCCAGCAGTCGACTAGCGGGAGTTAGAGAGACCCAGTACTTC; CDR3 protein: CASSRLAGVRETQYF; J gene: TRBJ2-5; V gene: TRBV12-3/TRBV12-4; clone size: NA; D gene: TRBD2
CDR3 DNA: TGCGCCAGCACCTTGGGGAAACCCGGCAATGAGCAGTTCTTC; CDR3 protein: CASTLGKPGNEQFF; J gene: TRBJ2-1; V gene: TRBV5-1; clone size: NA; D gene: NA
CDR3 DNA: TGTGCCAGCACCGTCTACGAGCAGTACTTC; CDR3 protein: CASTVYEQYF; J gene: TRBJ2-7; V gene: TRBV27; clone size: NA; D gene: NA
CDR3 DNA: TGTGCCAGCAGTGAATTAGGCGAGCAGTACTTC; CDR3 protein: CASSELGEQYF; J gene: TRBJ2-7; V gene: TRBV25-1; clone size: NA; D gene: NA
CDR3 DNA: TGCAGTGCTTACAGGGGGGAGCTTAAGCAGCCCCAGCATTTT; CDR3 protein: CSAYRGELKQPQHF; J gene: TRBJ1-5; V gene: TRBV20-1; clone size: once; D gene: TRBD1
CDR3 DNA: TGCAGTGCTCCCGGCGGGGGAGCAGAGACCCAGTACTTC; CDR3 protein: CSAPGGGAETQYF; J gene: TRBJ2-5; V gene: TRBV20-1; clone size: NA; D gene: TRBD2
CDR3 DNA: TGTGCCAGCAGCTTCGGACTAGCGGGAGGGTCCAACACCGGGGAGCTGTTTTTT; CDR3 protein: CASSFGLAGGSNTGELFF; J gene: TRBJ2-2; V gene: TRBV3-1; clone size: NA; D gene: TRBD2
CDR3 DNA: TGTGCCAGCAGCAAGGAGGGGAGGTTTAATGAAAAACTGTTTTTT; CDR3 protein: CASSKEGRFNEKLFF; J gene: TRBJ1-4; V gene: TRBV14; clone size: NA; D gene: NA
CDR3 DNA: TGCAGTGCAAATAAGGGGGCGACAACCACAGATACGCAGTATTTT; CDR3 protein: CSANKGATTTDTQYF; J gene: TRBJ2-3; V gene: TRBV20-1; clone size: NA; D gene: TRBD1
CDR3 DNA: TGTGCCAGCAGTCCTAGCGGGACGGCTAACTACGAGCAGTACTTC; CDR3 protein: CASSPSGTANYEQYF; J gene: TRBJ2-7; V gene: TRBV12-3/TRBV12-4; clone size: NA; D gene: TRBD2
CDR3 DNA: TGTGCCAGCAGTGCCCTAGCGGGAGTGGGAAATGAGCAGTTCTTC; CDR3 protein: CASSALAGVGNEQFF; J gene: TRBJ2-1; V gene: TRBV25-1; clone size: NA; D gene: TRBD2
CDR3 DNA: TGTGCCAGCAGCCACCGAACAGGGGCCGATGAGCAGTTCTTC; CDR3 protein: CASSHRTGADEQFF; J gene: TRBJ2-1; V gene: TRBV13; clone size: NA; D gene: TRBD1
CDR3 DNA: TGTGCCTGGAGTGATCTGGGGGGGTCCTACGAGCAGTACTTC; CDR3 protein: CAWSDLGGSYEQYF; J gene: TRBJ2-7; V gene: TRBV30; clone size: NA; D gene: TRBD2
CDR3 DNA: TGTGCCTGGAGCCAAGGGACTAGCAATCAGCCCCAGCATTTT; CDR3 protein: CAWSQGTSNQPQHF; J gene: TRBJ1-5; V gene: TRBV30; clone size: NA; D gene: NA